This TCR beta chain was retrieved from a study of blood T cells in healthy people across ages. General study results and limits: Whereas aged donors had fewer naive CD4+ cells, long-lived donors had more of them and higher diversity.

The use of a sample-barcoded 5' primer and a J-beta primer mix characterized a second PCR of roughly 7 to 11 cycles. TCRdb reprocessed the 5' RACE reads with MiXCR, giving one entry per CDR3 protein. The repertoire holds 1,500,000 or so distinct CDR3 sequences, almost 60% seen once, with 5% to 7% in the top ten. This clonotype was counted between two and nine times. Its antigen is unidentified. This may arise from a read error, as a much more abundant clone is one base away. Deletions cut 6 bases from V and 8 bases from J, with 11 bases between. The CDR3 extends over 12 amino acids. Per-sample yields of isolated PBMCs were at least 6 million.

The chain joins TRBV12-3 or TRBV12-4 to TRBJ2-1; D unresolved. The source of this sequence is a young man in good health. Specimen: blood. This chain's CDR3 is CASRYLEDEQFF. CDR3 nucleotide sequence: TGTGCCAGCAGGTACCTAGAGGATGAGCAGTTCTTC.